This entry features one T cell receptor beta chain sequence. TCRdb's copy holds only in-frame clones and misses some; the assay was immunoSEQ multiplex PCR. The sample records some 300,000 clones, 70% to 90% being singletons. Those who participated ranged in age from about 18 to 89 years and resided in roughly 26 US areas. Cohort assignment relied on participant-reported clinical history. Cohort 3 donors were reported recovered after two negative PCRs, clearance, or symptom resolution. The sample is drawn from a study of blood T cell repertoires in COVID-19. In the study overall: Collection of acute and convalescent COVID-19 samples took place in the United States, Italy and Spain.

The V gene's germline CDR1 is LNHDA and CDR2 SQIVND (reference sequence). The CDR3 consists of 15 residues. With 1 base removed from V and 3 bases from J, the gap between germline ends came to 11 bases. This sequence was found in a young woman who had recovered from COVID-19. Sequencing was done on a sample of PBMCs or T cells enriched from blood (not recorded which). The chain employs TRBV19 and TRBJ2-3; weak D call: TRBD1 (6 bases). The CDR3: CASSIALRGTDTQYF. CDR3 sequence (DNA): TGTGCCAGTAGTATAGCACTGAGGGGGACAGATACGCAGTATTTT. Full variable domain (remainder filled in from reference TRBV19 and TRBJ2-3): DGGITQSPKYLFRKEGQNVTLSCEQNLNHDAMYWYRQDPGQGLRLIYYSQIVNDFQKGDIAEGYSVSREKKESFPLTVTSAQKNPTAFYLCASSIALRGTDTQYFGPGTRLTVL.